This is a list of T cell receptor beta chains from one sample in a study of blood T cell repertoires in COVID-19. The table came from immunoSEQ multiplex PCR; TCRdb's copy has only in-frame clones and leaves some out. Among roughly 200,000 clones listed, 70% to 90% were seen once. The sequenced sample consisted of PBMCs or T cells enriched from blood (not recorded which). The receptor set was obtained from a man aged 25-40 years who had recovered from COVID-19. The CDR3 runs from the conserved cysteine through the conserved F or W. Fields, in order: V gene, CDR3 length, clone size, D gene, J gene, CDR3 protein, CDR3 DNA. D genes are given only for firm matches. Clone size is shown for a subset of rows, as once, few, many or a class of expanded clone.

V: TRBV14
length: 15
size: NA
D: NA
J: TRBJ1-6
CDR3: CASSIRQAYNSPLHF
DNA: TGTGCCAGCAGCATACGACAGGCCTATAATTCACCCCTCCACTTT

V: TRBV6-4
length: 16
size: once
D: TRBD1
J: TRBJ1-3
CDR3: CASSVTGESSGNTIYF
DNA: TGTGCCAGCAGCGTGACAGGGGAAAGCTCTGGAAACACCATATATTTT

V: TRBV9
length: 16
size: NA
D: TRBD2
J: TRBJ2-1
CDR3: CASSVENPSGYNEQFF
DNA: TGTGCCAGCAGCGTAGAAAACCCTAGCGGATACAATGAGCAGTTCTTC

V: TRBV6-1
length: 17
size: NA
D: TRBD1
J: TRBJ1-6
CDR3: CASSEAEDRGNNSPLHF
DNA: TGTGCCAGCAGTGAAGCCGAGGACAGGGGAAATAATTCACCCCTCCACTTT

V: TRBV4-3
length: 14
size: NA
D: NA
J: TRBJ1-6
CDR3: CASSQGQENSPLHF
DNA: TGCGCCAGCAGCCAAGGACAGGAAAATTCACCCCTCCACTTT

V: TRBV6-2/TRBV6-3
length: 14
size: NA
D: TRBD1
J: TRBJ1-4
CDR3: CASSSGQGYEKLFF
DNA: TGTGCCAGCAGTTCCGGACAGGGGTATGAAAAACTGTTTTTT

V: TRBV28
length: 18
size: NA
D: NA
J: TRBJ2-2
CDR3: CASSPTGIRGLNTGELFF
DNA: TGTGCCAGCAGTCCCACCGGGATACGGGGACTTAACACCGGGGAGCTGTTTTTT

V: TRBV7-2
length: 18
size: once
D: NA
J: TRBJ1-1
CDR3: CASSLTVATDSRNTEAFF
DNA: TGTGCCAGCAGCTTAACGGTTGCGACAGATAGCAGAAACACTGAAGCTTTCTTT

V: TRBV6-6
length: 17
size: NA
D: TRBD1
J: TRBJ1-2
CDR3: CASSQPRFTGGSYGYTF
DNA: TGTGCCAGCAGTCAACCGCGCTTTACAGGGGGCTCCTATGGCTACACCTTC

V: TRBV28
length: 14
size: NA
D: NA
J: TRBJ2-3
CDR3: CASRDPSLGDTQYF
DNA: TGTGCCAGCAGAGACCCTAGTCTAGGAGATACGCAGTATTTT

V: TRBV24-1
length: 13
size: NA
D: NA
J: TRBJ2-2
CDR3: CATAGSSTGELFF
DNA: TGTGCCACCGCCGGGTCATCCACCGGGGAGCTGTTTTTT

V: TRBV24-1
length: 20
size: NA
D: TRBD2
J: TRBJ2-1
CDR3: CATSDPIQGVGGSSYNEQFF
DNA: TGTGCCACCAGTGATCCCATCCAAGGGGTGGGCGGGAGCTCCTACAATGAGCAGTTCTTC

V: TRBV19
length: 15
size: NA
D: TRBD1
J: TRBJ2-1
CDR3: CASSQDRGTTNEQFF
DNA: TGTGCCAGTAGCCAAGACAGGGGGACTACCAATGAGCAGTTCTTC

V: TRBV20-1
length: 9
size: NA
D: NA
J: TRBJ2-3
CDR3: CSAGTSQYF
DNA: TGCAGTGCCGGGACATCGCAGTATTTT

V: TRBV27
length: 15
size: NA
D: TRBD1
J: TRBJ1-5
CDR3: CASRYNTGGNQPQHF
DNA: TGTGCCAGCAGATATAATACAGGGGGCAATCAGCCCCAGCATTTT

V: TRBV5-6
length: 11
size: NA
D: NA
J: TRBJ2-5
CDR3: CASSSQETQYF
DNA: TGTGCCAGCAGTTCACAAGAGACCCAGTACTTC

V: TRBV10-3
length: 17
size: NA
D: NA
J: TRBJ2-7
CDR3: CAISESLGWASSYEQYF
DNA: TGTGCCATCAGTGAGTCGTTGGGCTGGGCGAGCTCCTACGAGCAGTACTTC

V: TRBV24-1
length: 19
size: NA
D: NA
J: TRBJ1-1
CDR3: CATSDFSPLQGRRADEAFF
DNA: TGTGCCACCAGTGATTTTTCGCCGTTACAGGGAAGGCGAGCTGATGAAGCTTTCTTT

V: TRBV5-1
length: 20
size: once
D: TRBD1
J: TRBJ2-3
CDR3: CASSLPGQGNVVGGTDTQYF
DNA: TGCGCCAGCAGCTTGCCGGGACAGGGCAACGTGGTCGGGGGAACAGATACGCAGTATTTT

V: TRBV9
length: 13
size: NA
D: NA
J: TRBJ2-1
CDR3: CASSVDNYNEQFF
DNA: TGTGCCAGCAGCGTAGACAATTACAATGAGCAGTTCTTC

V: TRBV28
length: 16
size: once
D: TRBD2
J: TRBJ2-3
CDR3: CASSGLDSGRRDTQYF
DNA: TGTGCCAGCAGTGGACTTGATAGCGGGAGGAGGGATACGCAGTATTTT

V: TRBV5-5
length: 15
size: NA
D: TRBD1
J: TRBJ2-7
CDR3: CASSLVGDSVYEQYF
DNA: TGTGCCAGCAGCTTAGTAGGGGACAGTGTCTACGAGCAGTACTTC

V: TRBV9
length: 17
size: NA
D: TRBD1
J: TRBJ1-3
CDR3: CASSPRTGIGSGNTIYF
DNA: TGTGCCAGCAGCCCCCGGACAGGGATCGGATCTGGAAACACCATATATTTT

V: TRBV12-3/TRBV12-4
length: 13
size: NA
D: NA
J: TRBJ1-1
CDR3: CASSLLRDTEAFF
DNA: TGTGCCAGCAGTTTACTGCGGGACACTGAAGCTTTCTTT

V: TRBV4-1
length: 15
size: NA
D: TRBD1
J: TRBJ1-2
CDR3: CASSQETGEENGYTF
DNA: TGCGCCAGCAGCCAAGAAACAGGGGAGGAGAATGGCTACACCTTC

V: TRBV13
length: 14
size: NA
D: NA
J: TRBJ2-7
CDR3: CASSLRTNSYEQYF
DNA: TGTGCCAGCAGCTTACGGACTAACTCCTACGAGCAGTACTTC

V: TRBV15
length: 16
size: NA
D: NA
J: TRBJ2-4
CDR3: CATSRRTDIAKNIQYF
DNA: TGTGCCACCAGCAGGCGGACAGACATAGCCAAAAACATTCAGTACTTC

V: TRBV19
length: 16
size: NA
D: TRBD2
J: TRBJ2-1
CDR3: CASSIDSAGGYNEQFF
DNA: TGTGCCAGTAGTATAGATTCAGCGGGGGGGTACAATGAGCAGTTCTTC

V: TRBV11-2
length: 14
size: NA
D: TRBD1
J: TRBJ1-4
CDR3: CASSWDRVGEKLFF
DNA: TGTGCCAGCAGCTGGGACAGGGTTGGAGAAAAACTGTTTTTT

V: TRBV25-1
length: 14
size: NA
D: TRBD1
J: TRBJ1-6
CDR3: CASRSTGLGSPLHF
DNA: TGTGCCAGCAGGTCGACAGGGCTTGGTTCACCCCTCCACTTT

V: TRBV7-2
length: 16
size: few
D: TRBD1
J: TRBJ1-3
CDR3: CASSGRDRGHGNTIYF
DNA: TGTGCCAGCAGCGGAAGGGACAGGGGTCATGGAAACACCATATATTTT

V: TRBV7-2
length: 19
size: NA
D: TRBD2
J: TRBJ2-1
CDR3: CASSLEWASGLKRGNEQFF
DNA: TGTGCCAGCAGCTTAGAATGGGCTAGCGGGTTAAAACGTGGCAATGAGCAGTTCTTC